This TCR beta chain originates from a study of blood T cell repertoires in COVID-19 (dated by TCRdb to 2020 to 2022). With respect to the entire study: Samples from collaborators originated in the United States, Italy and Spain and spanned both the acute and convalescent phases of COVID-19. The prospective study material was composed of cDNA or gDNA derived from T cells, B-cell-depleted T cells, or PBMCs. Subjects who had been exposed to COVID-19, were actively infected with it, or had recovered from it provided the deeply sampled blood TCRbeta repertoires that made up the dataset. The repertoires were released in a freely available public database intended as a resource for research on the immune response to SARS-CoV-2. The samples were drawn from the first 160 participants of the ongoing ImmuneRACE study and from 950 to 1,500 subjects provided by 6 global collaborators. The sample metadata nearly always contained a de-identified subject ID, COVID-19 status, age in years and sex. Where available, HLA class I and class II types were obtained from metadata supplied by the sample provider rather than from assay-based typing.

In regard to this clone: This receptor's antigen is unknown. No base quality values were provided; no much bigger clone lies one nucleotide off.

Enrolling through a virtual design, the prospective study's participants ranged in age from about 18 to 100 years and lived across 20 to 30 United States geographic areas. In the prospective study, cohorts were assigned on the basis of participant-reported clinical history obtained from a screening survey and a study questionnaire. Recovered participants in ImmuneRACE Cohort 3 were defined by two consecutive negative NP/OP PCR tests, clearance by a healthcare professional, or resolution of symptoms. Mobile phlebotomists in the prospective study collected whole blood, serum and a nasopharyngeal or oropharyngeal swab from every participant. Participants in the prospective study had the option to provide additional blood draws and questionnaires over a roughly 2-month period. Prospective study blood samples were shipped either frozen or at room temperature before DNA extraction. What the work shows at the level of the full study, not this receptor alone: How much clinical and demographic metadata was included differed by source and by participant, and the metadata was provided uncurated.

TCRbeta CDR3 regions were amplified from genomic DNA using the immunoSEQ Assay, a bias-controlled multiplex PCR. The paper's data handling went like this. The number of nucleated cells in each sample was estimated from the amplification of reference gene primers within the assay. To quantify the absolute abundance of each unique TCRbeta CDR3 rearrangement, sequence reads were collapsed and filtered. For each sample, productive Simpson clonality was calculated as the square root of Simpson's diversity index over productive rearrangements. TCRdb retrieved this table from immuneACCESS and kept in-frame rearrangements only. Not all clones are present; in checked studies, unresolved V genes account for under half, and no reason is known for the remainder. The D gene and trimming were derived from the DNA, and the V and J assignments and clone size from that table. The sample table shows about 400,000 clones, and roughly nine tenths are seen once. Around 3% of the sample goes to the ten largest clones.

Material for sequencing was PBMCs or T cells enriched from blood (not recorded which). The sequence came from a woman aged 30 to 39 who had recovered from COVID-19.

The nucleotide sequence is given as TGCGCCAGCAGCCAAGTTACAGGTTACTACGAGCAGTACTTC. Translated, it gives CASSQVTGYYEQYF. The rearranged chain carries TRBV4-1 and TRBJ2-7; the D region possibly corresponds to TRBD1 (5 bases align). CDR1 and CDR2, looked up from the germline V gene, are MGHRA and YSYEKL. There are 14 amino acids in the CDR3, from cysteine to phenylalanine inclusive. Left in the record is the CDR3 DNA by itself, 42 bases read in frame from the first base. Deletion took 1 base off V and 3 bases off J, with a span of 10 bases between the germline ends.